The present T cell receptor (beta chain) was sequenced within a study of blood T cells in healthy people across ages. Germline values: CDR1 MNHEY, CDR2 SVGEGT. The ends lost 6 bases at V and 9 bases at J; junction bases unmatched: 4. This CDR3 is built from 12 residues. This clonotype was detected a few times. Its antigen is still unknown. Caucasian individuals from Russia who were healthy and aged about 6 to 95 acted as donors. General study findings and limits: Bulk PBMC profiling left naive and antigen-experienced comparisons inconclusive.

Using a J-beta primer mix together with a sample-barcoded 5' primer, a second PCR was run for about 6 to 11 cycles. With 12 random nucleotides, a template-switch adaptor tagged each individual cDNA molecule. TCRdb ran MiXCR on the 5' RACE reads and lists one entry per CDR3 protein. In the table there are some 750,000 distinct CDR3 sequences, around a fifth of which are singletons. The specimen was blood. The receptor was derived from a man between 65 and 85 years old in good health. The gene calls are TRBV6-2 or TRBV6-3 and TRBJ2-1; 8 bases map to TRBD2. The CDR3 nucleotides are TGTGCCAGCAGATCGGGAGGGCGTGAGCAGTTCTTC. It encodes CASRSGGREQFF.